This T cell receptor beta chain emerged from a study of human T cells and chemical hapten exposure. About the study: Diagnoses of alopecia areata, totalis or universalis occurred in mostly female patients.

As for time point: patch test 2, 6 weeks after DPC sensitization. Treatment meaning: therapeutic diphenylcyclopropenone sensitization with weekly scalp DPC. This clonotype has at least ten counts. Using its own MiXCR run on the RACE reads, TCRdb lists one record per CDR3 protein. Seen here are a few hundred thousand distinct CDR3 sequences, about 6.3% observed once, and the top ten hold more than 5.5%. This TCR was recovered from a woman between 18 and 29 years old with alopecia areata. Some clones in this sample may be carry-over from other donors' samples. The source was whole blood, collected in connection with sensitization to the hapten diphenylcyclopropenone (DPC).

CDR3 amino acids: CASSFVGRNQETQYF. The CDR3, as DNA: TGCGCCAGCAGCTTCGTTGGCAGGAACCAAGAGACCCAGTACTTC. This sequence joins TRBV5-1 and TRBJ2-5, with D unclear. CDR1 and CDR2 (germline): SGHRS, YFSETQ. This CDR3 comprises 15 residues. The V and J ends lost 2 bases and 0 bases respectively, with 11 bases between them.